This TCR beta chain derives from a study of cytotoxic CD8 clonotypes in ibrutinib-treated CLL. Study-level information: Among responders, 24 were partial and 2 complete; after median roughly 65 months, approximately 15 stayed remitted and some twelve progressed. Productive templates averaged around 250,000 per sample, and productive rearrangements about 89,000.

Findings and caveats of the study: Stable or contracted on treatment, public clonotypes were also uncommon. Timing of sampling differed between sustained-remission and progressing patients.

This clone was recorded a few times. Its antigen remains unknown. CDR3 size: 14 residues. V lost 4 bases and J lost 5, with 16 bases in between. The germline gives CDR1 SGHRS, CDR2 YFSETQ. The data were produced by immunoSEQ multiplex PCR, yet TCRdb's version contains in-frame clones alone and is incomplete. The sample carries some 350,000 clones, 67% recorded once. Sequenced here: PBMCs, sampled after 36 months of ibrutinib treatment. The clonotype comes from a human donor with chronic lymphocytic leukemia. The chain uses TRBV5-1 and TRBJ2-7; a weak D match, TRBD1 (5 bases). CDR3 sequence: CASSLRTSLDEQYF. CDR3 nucleotide sequence: TGCGCCAGCAGCCTTAGGACATCCCTGGACGAGCAGTACTTC.